This TCR beta chain was identified in a study of response to subunit inactivated influenza vaccine. There are a few counts of this clonotype. Germline V lookup: CDR1 SGHRS, CDR2 YFSETQ. CDR3 length: 16 residues. Trimming cost V 0 bases and J 1 base; bases outside gene matches: 6. TCRdb itself ran the RT-PCR reads through MiXCR, one entry per CDR3 protein. In the table there are 800,000 or so distinct CDR3 sequences, 21% of which are singletons. The sequence came from a man aged 50 or older who received an inactivated influenza vaccine. The source material was PBMCs from blood, sampled 5 days after vaccination. The chain recombines TRBV5-1 with TRBJ2-5, with 7 nucleotides matching TRBD1. The CDR3 reads CASSLAGDSRQETQYF. DNA of the CDR3: TGCGCCAGCAGCTTGGCCGGGGACAGCCGCCAAGAGACCCAGTACTTC.